This passage covers 5 T cell receptor beta chains from one sample sequenced in a study of T cell repertoires in cytomegalovirus infection. MiXCR was run by TCRdb on the reads, yielding one entry per CDR3 protein. This table has approximately 110,000 distinct CDR3 sequences, roughly 39% appearing once. No antigen has been identified for these receptors. The input for sequencing was CD8+ T cells from cultured PBMCs, taken from culture after CMV antigen stimulation. Source of these receptors: a human donor in good health (CMV status not recorded). Some clones in this sample may be carry-over from other donors' samples.

This chain links TRBV12-3 or TRBV12-4 with TRBJ2-2; 8 positions agree with TRBD1. V dropped 3 bases and J dropped 1; count of bases not matched to a gene: 1. CDR3 length: 15 amino acids. As DNA, the CDR3 is TGTGCCAGCAGTTTTGGGACAGGGAACACCGGGGAGCTGTTTTTT. This gives the protein CASSFGTGNTGELFF.

Details on this clonotype: Germline and junction disagree at one end, which may indicate a read error. The J gene is TRBJ2-1, the V gene TRBV4-1; D is unclear. The CDR3 has 14 amino acids. Germline-derived CDR1 and CDR2 are MGHRA and YSYEKL. For the CDR3, the DNA is TGTGCCAGCAGCCTTACGACTTTTACAAATGAGCAGTTCTTC. Its translation is CASSLTTFTNEQFF.

This chain connects TRBV27 to TRBJ1-2; 9 positions match TRBD1. V was clipped by 6 bases and J by 3 bases; unmatched bases: 5. Germline V gives CDR1 MNHEY, CDR2 SMNVEV (reference sequence). The CDR3 contains 14 residues. The CDR3 DNA sequence: TGTGCCAGCAGAGAGACAGGGGGTTACTATGGCTACACCTTC. Residues: CASRETGGYYGYTF.

This sequence joins TRBV20-1 and TRBJ2-3; 11 bases align to TRBD2. Germline loops: CDR1 DFQATT, CDR2 SNEGSKA (reference sequence). CDR3 length equals 16 residues. The J segment lost 0 bases and the V segment lost 6 bases, leaving 8 bases of the junction unmatched. The chain's CDR3 is CSATGTSGWSTDTQYF. The CDR3 DNA sequence: TGCAGTGCGACAGGGACTAGCGGATGGAGCACAGATACGCAGTATTTT.

The chain couples TRBV27 to TRBJ2-5, with 8 bases lining up with TRBD1. CDR1 and CDR2 (germline): MNHEY, SMNVEV (reference sequence). CDR3 length equals 16 residues. The J segment lost 2 bases and the V segment lost 2 bases, leaving 7 bases of the junction unmatched. DNA for the CDR3: TGTGCCAGCAGTTTACAGGGGGCGCGAGAACAAGAGACCCAGTACTTC. This gives the protein CASSLQGAREQETQYF.